This T cell receptor (beta chain) was recovered during a study of blood T cell repertoires in COVID-19. Study background: There were acute and convalescent COVID-19 samples, and they came from the United States, Italy and Spain. T cells, B-cell-depleted T cells, or PBMCs provided the cDNA or gDNA that served as material.

All exposed participants met a person with COVID-19 within 2 weeks before entering the study. How the authors handled the data: The authors estimated nucleated cell counts from reference gene primer amplification. Libraries were prepared by immunoSEQ multiplex PCR; TCRdb keeps only in-frame clonotypes and omits some of them. V, J and clone size are those of that table, while D and trimming were read from the DNA. The table shows 180,000 or so clones, with 80% occurring only once. The specimen sequenced was PBMCs or T cells enriched from blood (not recorded which). This TCR came from a man aged 55 to 70 who had been exposed to COVID-19.

CDR3 bases: TGTGCCAGCAGTGGGACTAGCGGAAACTCTGGGGCCAACGTCCTGACTTTC. Amino acid sequence: CASSGTSGNSGANVLTF. The gene calls are TRBV28 and TRBJ2-6; 11 bases line up with TRBD2. Germline V lookup: CDR1 MDHEN, CDR2 SYDVKM. The ends lost 5 bases at V and 0 bases at J; junction bases unmatched: 3. The CDR3 totals 17 residues.